Here is one T cell receptor beta chain with its context. The data were obtained in a study of blood T cell repertoires in COVID-19. The wider study: The United States, Italy and Spain were the sources of the acute and convalescent COVID-19 samples. PBMCs, B-cell-depleted T cells, or T cells provided the cDNA or gDNA that made up the material.

The CDR3 is 17 residues long. Per the germline V gene, CDR1 is SNHLY and CDR2 is FYNNEI. With V trimmed by 10 bases and J by 0 bases, 13 bases remained unmatched. Per the study methods: Amplification of reference gene primers was used by the study to estimate nucleated cell counts. Profiled with immunoSEQ multiplex PCR; TCRdb holds only in-frame clones, not every one. V and J calls and clone size are those listed in that table; D and trimming were worked out from the DNA. The sample contains fewer than 350,000 clones, approximately 86% of which appear only once. The receptor's source is a woman in her 30s who had recovered from COVID-19. Sequencing was carried out using peripheral blood. The V and J genes are TRBV2 and TRBJ2-5, with 11 bases that match TRBD2. CDR3 in DNA: TGTGCCACTAGAGACGGACTAGCGGGTCTGTACCAAGAGACCCAGTACTTC. Encoded protein: CATRDGLAGLYQETQYF. The entire variable domain, with the rest obtained from reference TRBV2 and TRBJ2-5, is as follows: EPEVTQTPSHQVTQMGQEVILRCVPISNHLYFYWYRQILGQKVEFLVSFYNNEISEKSEIFDDQFSVERPDGSNFTLKIRSTKLEDSAMYFCATRDGLAGLYQETQYFGPGTRLLVL.